What follows are 6 T cell receptor beta chains derived from one specimen sequenced in a study of T cell responses to AZD1222 COVID-19 vaccine. Sequenced by immunoSEQ multiplex PCR; TCRdb stores in-frame clones only, minus some. The repertoire consists of 150,000 to 200,000 clones, with about 83% occurring once and the leading ten covering approximately 1%. The sample was peripheral blood, taken 28 days after the second AZD1222 dose. Receptor source: an adult who received the AZD1222 COVID-19 vaccine.

V is TRBV3-1 (or the pseudogene TRBV3-2) and J is TRBJ1-1; the D is unclear. Per germline, CDR1 LGHDT and CDR2 YNNKEL (reference sequence). This CDR3 spans 11 amino acids. Trimming pared 2 bases from V and 6 bases from J, leaving 4 bases between. Here the CDR3 reads CASSQNSEAFF. The CDR3 region has the DNA TGTGCCAGCAGCCAAAACTCTGAAGCTTTCTTT.

This clone was seen a handful of times. This chain uses TRBV29-1 with TRBJ1-1, with a possible D match to TRBD1 (5 bases). Germline assignment: CDR1 SQVTM and CDR2 ANQGSEA. Deletions cut 7 bases from V and 5 bases from J, with 14 bases between. The CDR3 totals 12 residues. The chain's CDR3 is CSGRVSVTEAFF. CDR3 nucleotides: TGCAGCGGCAGGGTTTCGGTGACTGAAGCTTTCTTT.

V and J are TRBV6-5 and TRBJ1-1; 7 bases map to TRBD1. The J segment lost 4 bases and the V segment lost 10 bases, leaving 6 bases of the junction unmatched. Germline CDR1 and CDR2: MNHEY and SVGAGI. The CDR3 extends over 12 amino acids. CDR3 coding DNA: TGTGCCACTAGACAGGGCGGCACTGAAGCTTTCTTT. The encoded protein is CATRQGGTEAFF.

The V call is TRBV4-2, the J call TRBJ2-5, with 8 bases fitting TRBD2. Germline CDR1 reads LGHNA; CDR2 reads YNFKEQ. This CDR3 is 17 amino acids long. Unmatched junction bases numbered 13, after V lost 0 bases and J lost 7 bases. CDR3 amino acids: CASSQEVASGGSGTQYF. The CDR3 nucleotides read TGTGCCAGCAGCCAAGAAGTGGCAAGCGGGGGTTCGGGGACCCAGTACTTC.

The chain joins TRBV2 to TRBJ1-4; perhaps TRBD1 as D (5 bases). Trimming took off 0 bases at V and 7 bases at J, with 12 bases between the two ends. Germline V gene data show CDR1 as SNHLY and CDR2 as FYNNEI. This CDR3 region has 15 residues. The CDR3 region has the DNA TGTGCCAGCAGTGAAGCCTCCAGGAGGGGTGAAAAACTGTTTTTT. Encoded protein: CASSEASRRGEKLFF.

The chain couples TRBV4-1 to TRBJ2-7; no clear D gene. Germline CDR1 MGHRA, CDR2 YSYEKL. Deletions cut 2 bases from V and 4 bases from J, with 9 bases between. This CDR3 comprises 13 residues. The CDR3 spells CASSQLGLYEQYF. As DNA, the CDR3 is TGCGCCAGCAGCCAACTGGGATTGTACGAGCAGTACTTC.